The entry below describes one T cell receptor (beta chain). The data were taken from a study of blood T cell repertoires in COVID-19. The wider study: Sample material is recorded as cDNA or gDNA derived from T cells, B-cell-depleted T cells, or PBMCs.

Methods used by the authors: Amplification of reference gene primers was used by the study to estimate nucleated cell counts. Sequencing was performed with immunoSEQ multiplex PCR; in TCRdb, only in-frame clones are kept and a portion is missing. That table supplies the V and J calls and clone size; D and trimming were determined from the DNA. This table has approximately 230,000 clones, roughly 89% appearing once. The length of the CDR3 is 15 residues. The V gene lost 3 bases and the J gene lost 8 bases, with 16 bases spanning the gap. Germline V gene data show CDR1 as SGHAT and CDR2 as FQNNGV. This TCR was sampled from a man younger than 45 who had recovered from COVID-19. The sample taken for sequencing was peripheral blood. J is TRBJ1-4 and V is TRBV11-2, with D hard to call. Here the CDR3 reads CASSFFRSPEEKLFF. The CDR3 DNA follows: TGTGCCAGCAGCTTTTTCAGATCCCCGGAGGAAAAACTGTTTTTT.